A single sample is the source of the 23 T cell receptor beta chains below, sequenced in a study of patients and donors after allogeneic stem cell transplantation. From the RT-PCR reads, TCRdb called clonotypes with MiXCR, one entry per CDR3 protein. The sample lists about 160,000 distinct CDR3 sequences; 24% were seen once. The sample taken for sequencing was blood, either unsorted or a sorted T cell fraction (not recorded which). These receptors were taken from a human donor who was either an allogeneic HSCT recipient or a stem cell or donor lymphocyte infusion donor (not recorded which). It is not recorded whose cells these are; they may come from a transplant donor.

The rearrangement uses TRBV7-2 and TRBJ1-5; tentatively, D is TRBD1 (5 bases). Germline values: CDR1 SGHTA, CDR2 FQGNSA. CDR3 size: 14 residues. V was pared by 5 bases and J by 6 bases, with 14 bases between. The CDR3: CASSRIQGIQPQHF. The CDR3 region has the DNA TGTGCCAGCAGCCGCATCCAGGGTATTCAGCCCCAGCATTTT.

This clonotype was seen a few times. The J gene is TRBJ1-5, the V gene TRBV12-3 or TRBV12-4; D uncertain. The germline V and J ends were trimmed by 3 bases and 0 bases, with 15 bases remaining between them. This CDR3 has 17 residues. The CDR3 sequence: CASSFGPREDSNQPQHF. The CDR3 DNA is TGTGCCAGCAGTTTTGGGCCCCGGGAAGATAGCAATCAGCCCCAGCATTTT.

The rearrangement joins TRBV7-8 to TRBJ2-1, with a possible D match to TRBD1 (6 bases). CDR1 SGHVS and CDR2 FQNEAQ come from the germline V gene. V dropped 5 bases and J dropped 10 bases, with 18 bases sitting between them. The CDR3 covers 14 residues. This CDR3 is CASSPTFQGIEQFF. Here the CDR3 DNA reads TGTGCCAGCAGCCCAACCTTTCAGGGGATAGAGCAGTTCTTC.

The chain combines TRBV5-1 with TRBJ2-7; D may match TRBD1 or TRBD2 (5 bases each). In germline, CDR1 is SGHRS, CDR2 YFSETQ. The CDR3 contains 15 residues. V lost 0 bases and J 0 bases, leaving 10 bases between the germline ends. The CDR3 DNA reads TGCGCCAGCAGCTTGGGGCCGGGGCACTCCTACGAGCAGTACTTC. It specifies CASSLGPGHSYEQYF.

V is TRBV9 and J is TRBJ1-2; 8 bases map to TRBD1. The V and J ends lost 0 bases and 7 bases, in that order; junction bases with no gene match: 11. The V gene's germline CDR1 is SGDLS and CDR2 YYNGEE. This CDR3 contains 16 residues. CDR3: CASSVVSRDRNGGYTF. Written as DNA, the CDR3 is TGTGCCAGCAGCGTAGTCTCCCGGGACAGGAATGGTGGCTACACCTTC.

As to this clonotype: A read error may account for a junction end that differs from germline. The chain combines TRBV20-1 with TRBJ1-3, with unresolved D. The CDR3 has 13 residues. The germline V gene encodes CDR1 DFQATT and CDR2 SNEGSKA (reference sequence). CDR3 residues: CGACLFSGNTIYF. Written as DNA, the CDR3 is TGCGGTGCTTGTCTTTTCTCTGGAAACACCATATATTTT.

This clonotype was picked up many times. The gene calls are TRBV5-1 and TRBJ1-1; no clear D. This CDR3 spans 12 amino acids. V was pared by 0 bases and J by 10 bases, with 10 bases between. The V gene's germline CDR1 is SGHRS and CDR2 YFSETQ. CDR3 in DNA: TGCGCCAGCAGCTTGGGGGTCGATCCAGCTTTCTTT. As protein: CASSLGVDPAFF.

This clonotype was recorded a few times. V gene TRBV20-1 combines with J gene TRBJ1-1; D may be TRBD1 (5 bases). The length of the CDR3 is 15 residues. The germline V gene encodes CDR1 DFQATT and CDR2 SNEGSKA (reference sequence). V was shortened by 4 bases and J by 3 bases, with 18 bases between the two germline ends. The CDR3 sequence is CSATRSGIWDTEAFF. The CDR3 DNA sequence: TGCAGTGCTACCAGGTCAGGGATCTGGGACACTGAAGCTTTCTTT.

CDR3 residues: CATSDKDRPAKNIQYF. The CDR3 bases are TGTGCCACCAGTGACAAAGACAGGCCAGCCAAAAACATTCAGTACTTC. The chain carries TRBV24-1 and TRBJ2-4; tentative D call: TRBD1 (6 bases). The ends were cut back, 4 bases at V and 0 bases at J, with 12 bases in the middle. Germline CDR1 and CDR2: KGHDR and SFDVKD. The CDR3 runs to 16 residues.

There are many counts of this clonotype. The rearrangement joins TRBV9 to TRBJ1-5; TRBD1 agrees at 9 bases. Germline V gene sequence: CDR1 SGDLS, CDR2 YYNGEE. The CDR3 loop spans 15 amino acids. J gave up 2 bases and V 4 bases, and 4 bases lay outside the gene matches. Here the CDR3 DNA reads TGTGCCAGCAGCTGGGGACAGGGAGGCAATCAGCCCCAGCATTTT. Protein: CASSWGQGGNQPQHF. The full variable domain, rest sourced from reference TRBV9 and TRBJ1-5, is DSGVTQTPKHLITATGQRVTLRCSPRSGDLSVYWYQQSLDQGLQFLIQYYNGEERAKGNILERFSAQQFPDLHSELNLSSLELGDSALYFCASSWGQGGNQPQHFGDGTRLSIL.

As DNA, the CDR3 is TGCGCCAGCAAGACGGGCAGGGGAATACTAGCGGGACTAAACACCGGGGAGCTGTTTTTT. This gives the protein CASKTGRGILAGLNTGELFF. V and J are TRBV5-1 and TRBJ2-2, with 10 positions matching TRBD2. J was trimmed by 2 bases and V by 6 bases; bases with no gene match: 19. The germline V gene encodes CDR1 SGHRS and CDR2 YFSETQ. The CDR3 loop spans 20 amino acids. Full variable domain (rest looked up from reference TRBV5-1 and TRBJ2-2): KAGVTQTPRYLIKTRGQQVTLSCSPISGHRSVSWYQQTPGQGLQFLFEYFSETQRNKGNFPGRFSGRQFSNSRSEMNVSTLELGDSALYLCASKTGRGILAGLNTGELFFGEGSRLTVL.

The chain carries TRBV20-1 and TRBJ2-7, with 9 bases that match TRBD2. With V trimmed by 0 bases and J by 1 base, 7 bases remained unmatched. The CDR3 covers 16 residues. In germline, CDR1 is DFQATT, CDR2 SNEGSKA (reference sequence). As DNA, the CDR3 is TGCAGTGCTAGAGATCCGAAGACTAGCGGATCCTACGAGCAGTACTTC. Protein: CSARDPKTSGSYEQYF.

This clonotype was seen more than once but under ten times. The chain links TRBV12-3 or TRBV12-4 to TRBJ2-7, with TRBD1 matching 9 bases. The CDR3 consists of 15 residues. V lost 4 bases, J lost 6 bases, and 10 bases stayed unmatched. CDR3 coding DNA: TGTGCCAGCAGTTCAACGGGACAGGGTTTTGGCGAGCAGTACTTC. It is translated as CASSSTGQGFGEQYF.

J is TRBJ1-1 and V is TRBV7-6; possible D gene TRBD1, 6 bases. The CDR3 length is 16 residues. V lost 5 bases and J lost 3, with 19 bases in between. From germline, CDR1 is SGHVS and CDR2 FNYEAQ. This chain's CDR3 is CASSRPGGLWDTEAFF. The CDR3 nucleotides are TGTGCCAGCAGCCGTCCGGGGGGCTTATGGGACACTGAAGCTTTCTTT.

The chain joins TRBV2 to TRBJ2-1; tentatively, D is TRBD2 (6 bases). Trimming shortened V by 7 bases and J by 7 bases, and 17 bases separated the two germline ends. Germline V gene lookup returns CDR1 SNHLY and CDR2 FYNNEI. The CDR3 runs to 14 residues. The CDR3 sequence: CASTPGLRVNEQFF. CDR3 DNA sequence: TGTGCCAGCACACCGGGACTGAGGGTGAATGAGCAGTTCTTC.

A few counts support this clonotype. This chain links TRBV10-3 with TRBJ1-1, with D tentatively TRBD1 (5 bases). The CDR3 runs 13 residues. Germline values: CDR1 ENHRY, CDR2 SYGVKD. The V and J ends lost 7 bases and 0 bases respectively, with 9 bases between them. CDR3 sequence (DNA): TGTGCCATCAACGGACACCTGAACACTGAAGCTTTCTTT. It is translated as CAINGHLNTEAFF.

This clonotype occurred a few times. The CDR3 DNA sequence: TGTGCCAGCAGCTTGCCGGGGTACGAGCAGTACTTC. As protein: CASSLPGYEQYF. The chain is built from TRBV5-8 and TRBJ2-7, with D perhaps matching TRBD2 (5 bases). The CDR3 length is 12 residues. CDR1 and CDR2 from the germline V gene are SGHTS and YDEGEE. Trimming pared 1 base from V and 4 bases from J, leaving 6 bases between.

In its sample, this clonotype was seen a few times. The chain couples TRBV6-5 to TRBJ2-5; D is ambiguous. V was clipped by 3 bases and J by 5 bases, with 13 bases between them. CDR1 is MNHEY, CDR2 SVGAGI, per germline. The CDR3 sequence is 14 residues long. The CDR3: CASSYDPGSETQYF. The CDR3 DNA follows: TGTGCCAGCAGTTATGACCCGGGTTCGGAGACCCAGTACTTC.

This clonotype was seen a few times. This sequence joins TRBV20-1 and TRBJ2-1; 13 bases match TRBD2. Per germline, CDR1 DFQATT and CDR2 SNEGSKA (reference sequence). J was trimmed by 0 bases and V by 4 bases; bases with no gene match: 9. The CDR3 has 18 amino acids. CDR3 nucleotides: TGCAGTGCTACCGGACTAGCGGGGGCCTATCTCTCCTACAATGAGCAGTTCTTC. This codes for CSATGLAGAYLSYNEQFF.

This clonotype has just a few counts. This chain connects TRBV5-6 to TRBJ2-2; TRBD1 is a possible D gene (6 bases). Germline V gene data show CDR1 as SGHDT and CDR2 as YYEEEE. The CDR3 has 15 residues. V gave up 4 bases and J gave up 1 base, with 11 bases separating them. Written as DNA, the CDR3 is TGTGCCAGCAGCCTCGGGACACAGAACACCGGGGAGCTGTTTTTT. Protein product: CASSLGTQNTGELFF.

The gene calls are TRBV4-3 and TRBJ1-4; no firm D call. This CDR3 spans 13 amino acids. The germline gives CDR1 LGHNA, CDR2 YSLEER. V lost 4 bases to trimming and J lost 6 bases, with 9 bases between them. In DNA form, the CDR3 reads TGCGCCAGCAGCCCCGTGAAGGATGAAAAACTGTTTTTT. Protein sequence: CASSPVKDEKLFF.

This sequence joins TRBV29-1 and TRBJ2-7; D possibly corresponds to TRBD2 (6 bases). This CDR3 region has 14 residues. The V and J ends lost 1 base and 0 bases respectively, with 10 bases between them. The germline CDR1 and CDR2 sequences are SQVTM and ANQGSEA. CDR3 nucleotide sequence: TGCAGCGTTGAAGGGGACGGGAGCTCCTACGAGCAGTACTTC. Residues: CSVEGDGSSYEQYF.

This clonotype appeared a few times. The chain employs TRBV7-2 and TRBJ2-3; the D is unclear. This CDR3 is 12 amino acids long. CDR1 is SGHTA, CDR2 FQGNSA, per germline. V lost 1 base, J lost 8 bases, and 7 bases lay in between. CDR3 sequence: CASSLDGSTQYF. CDR3 DNA sequence: TGTGCCAGCAGCTTAGACGGGTCTACGCAGTATTTT.